Listed below are T cell receptor beta chains from one sample, sequenced in a study of OX40 agonist ivuxolimab in advanced cancers. Produced via immunoSEQ multiplex PCR; TCRdb's table is partial and in-frame only. Of approximately 74,000 clones in the sample, roughly 86% were seen once. Specimen: CD4+ or CD8+ T cells sorted from blood, collected in a trial of the OX40 agonist ivuxolimab. These receptors all stem from an adult with an advanced solid tumor such as melanoma, head and neck, liver or kidney cancer. Both conserved end residues are part of each CDR3. D genes are given only for firm matches. The size entry is marked missing in some rows and otherwise reads once, few, many or a size class.

V	D	J	size	CDR3	DNA
TRBV5-8	TRBD1	TRBJ1-1	.	CASSWGQSEAFF	TGTGCCAGCAGCTGGGGACAGAGTGAAGCTTTCTTT
TRBV7-2	.	TRBJ2-3	.	CASSFREQTDTQYF	TGTGCCAGCAGCTTCCGGGAGCAGACAGATACGCAGTATTTT
TRBV7-9	TRBD2	TRBJ2-7	few	CASSSSGGLGEQYF	TGTGCCAGCAGCTCTTCCGGGGGACTAGGCGAGCAGTACTTC
TRBV7-9	.	TRBJ1-3	.	CASSSILGNTIYF	TGTGCCAGCAGCTCAATTTTGGGAAACACCATATATTTT
TRBV5-5	.	TRBJ2-7	.	CASSLGDVRMEQYF	TGTGCCAGCAGCTTGGGGGACGTTCGAATGGAGCAGTACTTC
TRBV19	.	TRBJ2-1	.	CASSRDFQQFF	TGTGCCAGTAGTCGGGACTTCCAGCAGTTCTTC
TRBV6-6	.	TRBJ2-2	once	CASSPSGNTNTGELFF	TGTGCCAGCAGCCCGTCGGGGAATACGAACACCGGGGAGCTGTTTTTT
TRBV5-6	.	TRBJ2-7	.	CASSSSTQDTYEQYF	TGTGCCAGCAGCTCCTCTACCCAGGACACCTACGAGCAGTACTTC
TRBV5-6	.	TRBJ1-6	few	CASSFRQAYNSPLHF	TGTGCCAGCAGCTTCCGCCAAGCCTATAATTCACCCCTCCACTTT
TRBV6-6	TRBD1	TRBJ1-1	.	CASSRQGNTEAFF	TGTGCCAGCAGTCGACAGGGGAACACTGAAGCTTTCTTT
TRBV18	.	TRBJ1-1	.	CASSPQGENTEAFF	TGTGCCAGCTCACCACAGGGGGAAAACACTGAAGCTTTCTTT
TRBV5-1	.	TRBJ1-5	.	CASSLESGRNQPQHF	TGCGCCAGCAGCTTGGAGTCAGGGCGGAATCAGCCCCAGCATTTT
TRBV4-1	.	TRBJ2-7	.	CASSQVSQGGLYEQYF	TGCGCCAGCAGCCAAGTTAGCCAGGGAGGTCTCTACGAGCAGTACTTC
TRBV7-2	.	TRBJ2-3	.	CASRDSGTDTQYF	TGTGCCAGCAGAGACAGCGGCACAGATACGCAGTATTTT
TRBV7-2	.	TRBJ2-7	.	CASSLGVFREQYF	TGTGCCAGCAGCTTAGGGGTGTTTAGGGAGCAGTACTTC
TRBV15	TRBD1	TRBJ1-2	.	CATSRSSNRGNGYTF	TGTGCCACCAGCAGATCATCTAACAGGGGTAACGGCTACACCTTC
TRBV11-2	.	TRBJ2-2	once	CASSLPTGELFF	TGTGCCAGCAGCTTGCCCACCGGGGAGCTGTTTTTT
TRBV7-9	.	TRBJ2-7	once	CASSTNRDSLTYEQYF	TGTGCCAGCAGTACTAACCGGGACTCCCTAACCTACGAGCAGTACTTC
TRBV9	TRBD2	TRBJ2-1	.	CASSASVRGGYNEQFF	TGTGCCAGCAGCGCCTCTGTACGCGGGGGGTACAATGAGCAGTTCTTC
TRBV11-3	.	TRBJ2-2	.	CASSLGGHSPGELFF	TGTGCCAGCAGCTTAGGGGGTCATAGCCCCGGGGAGCTGTTTTTT
TRBV7-2	TRBD2	TRBJ2-7	.	CASSTGRTSGLSSYEQYF	TGTGCCAGCAGCACGGGCCGGACTAGCGGGTTAAGCTCCTACGAGCAGTACTTC
TRBV29-1	TRBD1	TRBJ2-7	once	CSVKTGLGEQYF	TGCAGCGTTAAGACAGGGCTCGGCGAGCAGTACTTC
TRBV12-1	.	TRBJ2-3	.	CASSFSTDTQYF	TGTGCCAGCAGCTTTAGTACAGATACGCAGTATTTT
TRBV20-1	.	TRBJ1-2	.	CSARDLDGYTF	TGCAGTGCTAGAGACCTAGATGGCTACACCTTC
TRBV20-1	.	TRBJ2-7	.	CSGLKGYEQYF	TGCAGTGGTCTAAAGGGCTACGAGCAGTACTTC
TRBV27	.	TRBJ2-6	.	CASSLQTGLPGANVLTF	TGTGCCAGCAGTCTTCAGACGGGCCTTCCTGGGGCCAACGTCCTGACTTTC
TRBV2	.	TRBJ2-7	.	CASRGQTYEQYF	TGTGCCAGCAGGGGACAAACCTACGAGCAGTACTTC
TRBV12-5	TRBD1	TRBJ2-2	.	CASGLVWTGVPGELFF	TGTGCTAGTGGTTTGGTATGGACAGGGGTCCCCGGGGAGCTGTTTTTT
TRBV5-4	.	TRBJ2-5	.	CASRHSGTQETQYF	TGTGCCAGCAGACACAGCGGCACCCAAGAGACCCAGTACTTC
TRBV19	TRBD1	TRBJ2-7	once	CASSPSDRDEQYF	TGTGCCAGTAGTCCCTCCGACAGGGACGAGCAGTACTTC
TRBV28	.	TRBJ2-7	.	CASSPPLRTDYEQYF	TGTGCCAGCAGTCCCCCCCTGCGGACAGACTACGAGCAGTACTTC
TRBV28	TRBD1	TRBJ2-7	.	CASSAPETGVYEQYF	TGTGCCAGCAGTGCCCCCGAGACAGGGGTCTACGAGCAGTACTTC
TRBV10-3	.	TRBJ2-5	.	CAIQRSLAEETQYF	TGTGCCATCCAAAGGTCACTAGCCGAAGAGACCCAGTACTTC